This TCR beta chain was captured by sequencing in a study of T cell changes during pregnancy in multiple sclerosis. The CDR3 totals 14 residues. V was trimmed by 0 bases and J by 3 bases, leaving 10 bases between them. The germline CDR1 and CDR2 sequences are SGDLS and YYNGEE. Using immunoSEQ multiplex PCR, the repertoire was profiled, and TCRdb retains in-frame clones only, with some absent. The sample includes 50,000 to 65,000 clones, about 93% of them seen just once. This receptor was taken from a female donor with multiple sclerosis, enrolled in a pregnancy study. V gene TRBV9 combines with J gene TRBJ2-7; TRBD2 might be the D (5 bases). The material sequenced was CD8+ T cells from peripheral blood mononuclear cells, taken in the second trimester of pregnancy. CDR3 bases: TGTGCCAGCAGCGTAGCCCCCGGGAACTACGAGCAGTACTTC. Translated: CASSVAPGNYEQYF.